The 23 T cell receptor beta chains below all came from one sample that was sequenced in a study of cytomegalovirus exposure and HLA in healthy donors. It was with 60 Vbeta and 13 Jbeta primers that the PCR ran. TCRdb's table, derived via immunoSEQ multiplex PCR, lists solely in-frame clones and lacks some. The data show 75,000 to 95,000 clones, roughly 70% seen once. Sequencing was carried out using PBMCs. The origin of the receptors is a man aged 45-65 years in good health and CMV-seronegative.

The rearrangement links TRBV28 to TRBJ2-5; 7 bases map to TRBD1. With V trimmed by 9 bases and J by 4 bases, 11 bases remained unmatched. This CDR3 region has 14 residues. Germline assignment: CDR1 MDHEN and CDR2 SYDVKM. The CDR3 coding sequence is TGTGCCAGTAGCACACGGGACAGCACAGAGACCCAGTACTTC. Amino acid sequence: CASSTRDSTETQYF.

The V call is TRBV2, the J call TRBJ2-1, with 10 positions matching TRBD2. The germline V gene has CDR1 SNHLY and CDR2 FYNNEI. The ends lost 4 bases at V and 9 bases at J; junction bases unmatched: 9. This CDR3 is built from 15 residues. The CDR3 loop reads CASSAFLAGGPEQFF. For the CDR3, the DNA is TGTGCCAGCAGTGCTTTTTTAGCGGGAGGTCCTGAGCAGTTCTTC. Full variable domain (outside the CDR3, taken from reference TRBV2 and TRBJ2-1): EPEVTQTPSHQVTQMGQEVILRCVPISNHLYFYWYRQILGQKVEFLVSFYNNEISEKSEIFDDQFSVERPDGSNFTLKIRSTKLEDSAMYFCASSAFLAGGPEQFFGPGTRLTVL.

The CDR3 loop reads CASSLGLASSYNEQFF. CDR3 in DNA: TGTGCCAGCAGCCTGGGACTAGCGAGCTCCTACAATGAGCAGTTCTTC. The rearrangement joins TRBV7-2 to TRBJ2-1; 10 positions match TRBD2. The V segment lost 5 bases and the J segment 0 bases; nucleotides outside the gene matches: 4. The germline gives CDR1 SGHTA, CDR2 FQGNSA. The CDR3 is 16 amino acids.

The chain uses TRBV5-4 and TRBJ1-2, with TRBD1 as a possible D gene (5 bases). The germline V gene encodes CDR1 SGHNT and CDR2 YYREEE (reference sequence). V shed 10 bases and J shed 0 bases, with 13 bases lying between them. The CDR3 length is 13 residues. DNA of the CDR3: TGTGCCGCGGGGCAGTGGTCTAACTATGGCTACACCTTC. This codes for CAAGQWSNYGYTF.

About this clone itself: A read error is the likely source, as a far larger clone sits one nucleotide away. The gene calls are TRBV7-9 and TRBJ2-5; 7 positions match TRBD1. CDR1 and CDR2 (germline): SEHNR, FQNEAQ (reference sequence). The CDR3 contains 12 residues. CDR3 in DNA: TGTCCCAGCAGCTTAGGGGGCGAGACCCAGTACTTC. As protein: CPSSLGGETQYF.

The genes are TRBV18 and TRBJ1-1; 11 nucleotides match TRBD1. CDR1 is KGHSH and CDR2 is LQKENI in the germline V gene. After removal of 5 bases from V and 6 bases from J, the junction contained 5 bases not matched to a gene. This CDR3 has 14 residues. CDR3 region: CASSSGQGASEAFF. CDR3 bases: TGTGCCAGCTCATCCGGACAGGGGGCCTCTGAAGCTTTCTTT. Together with reference TRBV18 and TRBJ1-1, the CDR3 gives the full variable domain: NAGVMQNPRHLVRRRGQEARLRCSPMKGHSHVYWYRQLPEEGLKFMVYLQKENIIDESGMPKERFSAEFPKEGPSILRIQQVVRGDSAAYFCASSSGQGASEAFFGQGTRLTVV.

This clone was detected only a few times. V usage is TRBV28 and J usage is TRBJ2-7; D unclear. The V end lost 3 bases, the J end lost 2 bases, and 5 bases lay between the germline ends. This CDR3 is built from 12 residues. Germline CDR1 and CDR2: MDHEN and SYDVKM. In nucleotides, the CDR3 is TGTGCCAGCAGTTTCCAGGCCTACGAGCAGTACTTC. Residues: CASSFQAYEQYF.

The V call is TRBV5-1, the J call TRBJ1-3, with D possibly being TRBD1 (6 bases). The CDR3 consists of 14 residues. CDR1 is SGHRS and CDR2 is YFSETQ in the germline V gene. The V end lost 4 bases, the J end lost 0 bases, and 8 bases lay between the germline ends. CDR3 DNA sequence: TGCGCCAGCAGCCCGGACAGCTCTGGAAACACCATATATTTT. Translation: CASSPDSSGNTIYF.

In this sample, this clone turned up once. As DNA, the CDR3 is TGTGCCAGCAGTCCCGGACAGGGAATTGAAAAACTGTTTTTT. Amino acid sequence: CASSPGQGIEKLFF. J is TRBJ1-4 and V is TRBV28, with TRBD1 identical over 8 bases. CDR1 and CDR2 from the germline V gene are MDHEN and SYDVKM. The J segment lost 7 bases and the V segment lost 5 bases, leaving 6 bases of the junction unmatched. This CDR3 has 14 residues.

The rearrangement links TRBV4-2 to TRBJ2-1; TRBD1 is a possible D gene (5 bases). Trimming left V 5 bases short and J 7 bases short, with 9 bases between. CDR1 LGHNA and CDR2 YNFKEQ come from the germline V gene. The CDR3 length is 12 residues. The CDR3 loop reads CASSSRVNEQFF. The CDR3 DNA reads as TGTGCCAGCAGCAGCAGGGTGAATGAGCAGTTCTTC.

The chain uses TRBV5-1 and TRBJ2-5; the match to TRBD1 covers 8 bases. The CDR3 covers 15 residues. CDR1 and CDR2 from the germline V gene are SGHRS and YFSETQ. Losses at the gene ends were 3 bases for V and 5 bases for J; bases not matched to a gene: 9. The CDR3 DNA reads TGCGCCAGCAGCTCAGCCGGGACAGGCGGTGAGACCCAGTACTTC. Its translation: CASSSAGTGGETQYF.

This chain links TRBV29-1 with TRBJ2-1; TRBD2 agrees at 10 bases. The V gene's germline CDR1 is SQVTM and CDR2 ANQGSEA. The CDR3 runs to 17 residues. J lost 3 bases, V lost 0 bases, and 8 bases had no gene match. The CDR3 spells CSVEDHGSGRFYNEQFF. DNA of the CDR3: TGCAGCGTTGAAGATCACGGTAGCGGGAGGTTCTACAATGAGCAGTTCTTC.

This chain joins TRBV2 and TRBJ2-7; 13 nucleotides align to TRBD2. V was pared by 8 bases and J by 4 bases, with 5 bases of the junction left unmatched. CDR3 size: 14 residues. Germline V gene sequence: CDR1 SNHLY, CDR2 FYNNEI. In DNA form, the CDR3 reads TGTGCCAGCTTACTAGCGGGAGGGGAGTACGAGCAGTACGTC. Its translation: CASLLAGGEYEQYV.

The chain carries TRBV6-5 and TRBJ2-3, with 10 bases fitting TRBD2. Germline loops: CDR1 MNHEY, CDR2 SVGAGI. CDR3 size: 15 residues. The ends lost 6 bases at V and 11 bases at J; junction bases unmatched: 14. This CDR3 reads CASSSPLAGASQQYF. CDR3 nucleotide sequence: TGTGCCAGCAGCTCCCCCCTAGCGGGGGCCTCCCAGCAGTATTTT.

This rearrangement joins TRBV5-1 to TRBJ1-6, with 11 bases aligning to TRBD1. V lost 4 bases and J lost 2; bases outside the gene matches: 8. The CDR3 length is 18 residues. Germline values: CDR1 SGHRS, CDR2 YFSETQ. CDR3 sequence reads: CASSLRTGGGTYNSPLHF. In DNA, the CDR3 is TGCGCCAGCAGCCTACGGACAGGGGGCGGAACCTATAATTCACCCCTCCACTTT.

This clone was counted a few times. The chain employs TRBV6-6 and TRBJ1-5, with TRBD1 matching over 8 bases. Germline CDR1 MNHNY, CDR2 SVGAGI (reference sequence). V shed 5 bases, J shed 6 bases, and the junction held 12 bases outside the gene matches. The length of the CDR3 is 16 residues. CDR3 coding DNA: TGTGCCAGCAGTCCCCCCCGGCAGGGGGCGGGTCAGCCCCAGCATTTT. It specifies CASSPPRQGAGQPQHF.

On this clone: This same CDR3 is encoded by further DNA sequences in the sample. V is TRBV2 and J is TRBJ1-5; D perhaps matches TRBD1 (5 bases). This CDR3 region has 15 residues. V shed 6 bases and J shed 7 bases, with 19 bases lying between them. CDR1 is SNHLY, CDR2 FYNNEI, per germline. The CDR3 coding sequence is TGTGCCAGCAGGGAACTGGGCCAGGGAAGCCAGCCCCAGCATTTT. It codes for CASRELGQGSQPQHF. The full variable domain, in which reference TRBV2 and TRBJ1-5 provide the parts outside the CDR3, is EPEVTQTPSHQVTQMGQEVILRCVPISNHLYFYWYRQILGQKVEFLVSFYNNEISEKSEIFDDQFSVERPDGSNFTLKIRSTKLEDSAMYFCASRELGQGSQPQHFGDGTRLSIL.

The chain recombines TRBV10-3 with TRBJ1-5; possible D gene TRBD1, 6 bases. The CDR3 is made up of 16 amino acids. Trimming cost V 3 bases and J 4 bases, with 16 bases left between them. The germline CDR1 and CDR2 sequences are ENHRY and SYGVKD. The chain's CDR3 is CAISEWGQGINQPQHF. The DNA for the CDR3 is TGTGCCATCAGTGAATGGGGGCAGGGGATAAATCAGCCCCAGCATTTT.

This chain links TRBV2 with TRBJ1-2; D is unresolved. Trimming took off 5 bases at V and 4 bases at J, with 14 bases between the two ends. The germline V gene has CDR1 SNHLY and CDR2 FYNNEI. This CDR3 spans 14 amino acids. DNA for the CDR3: TGTGCCAGCAGTCCTCAGTGGGCTTCCTATGGCTACACCTTC. It specifies CASSPQWASYGYTF.

The CDR3 protein is CSVSGTSGPTDTQYF. The DNA of the CDR3 is TGCAGCGTTAGTGGGACTAGCGGGCCCACAGATACGCAGTATTTT. The chain has TRBV29-1 and TRBJ2-3; the match to TRBD2 covers 12 bases. With V trimmed by 5 bases and J by 2 bases, 5 bases remained unmatched. The CDR3 consists of 15 residues. CDR1 and CDR2 (germline): SQVTM, ANQGSEA.

In this sample, this clone turned up a few times. V gene TRBV10-3 combines with J gene TRBJ1-1; no clear D gene. This CDR3 contains 15 residues. V was shortened by 4 bases and J by 4 bases, with 16 bases between the two germline ends. Germline CDR1 reads ENHRY; CDR2 reads SYGVKD. The CDR3 protein is CAISGGLRSGTEAFF. The CDR3 DNA is TGTGCCATCAGTGGCGGGCTAAGGTCCGGCACTGAAGCTTTCTTT.

The V gene is TRBV7-8, the J gene TRBJ1-1; TRBD1 aligns across 7 bases. The J segment lost 0 bases and the V segment lost 8 bases, leaving 3 bases of the junction unmatched. Germline V CDR1 and CDR2: SGHVS, FQNEAQ. This CDR3 spans 13 amino acids. The CDR3 spells CASAGQLNTEAFF. The CDR3 DNA sequence: TGTGCCAGCGCGGGACAGTTGAACACTGAAGCTTTCTTT. Looking up the rest from reference TRBV7-8 and TRBJ1-1 gives the full variable domain: GAGVSQSPRYKVAKRGQDVALRCDPISGHVSLFWYQQALGQGPEFLTYFQNEAQLDKSGLPSDRFFAERPEGSVSTLKIQRTQQEDSAVYLCASAGQLNTEAFFGQGTRLTVV.

V and J are TRBV6-1 and TRBJ2-1, with D perhaps TRBD1 (8 bases). CDR1 is MNHNS and CDR2 is SASEGT in the germline V gene. CDR3 length: 16 amino acids. V was shortened by 6 bases and J by 5 bases, with 20 bases between the two germline ends. The CDR3 spells CASREWTGRGHNEQFF. CDR3 nucleotides: TGTGCCAGCAGAGAATGGACAGGGCGGGGGCACAATGAGCAGTTCTTC.